The 11 T cell receptor beta chains below come from one sample, sequenced in a study of blood T cell repertoires in COVID-19. The protocol was immunoSEQ multiplex PCR, while the TCRdb copy is restricted to in-frame clones and leaves out a portion. The repertoire includes about 480,000 clones, roughly nine tenths of them detected once, and approximately 0.9% sits in the top ten. The sample comprised peripheral blood. All receptors come from a man aged 18 to 29 with COVID-19, enrolled during active disease.

The gene calls are TRBV6-5 and TRBJ2-1; 8 bases agree with TRBD2. The CDR3 totals 15 residues. Looked up from germline, CDR1 is MNHEY and CDR2 is SVGAGI. Unmatched junction bases numbered 13, after V lost 6 bases and J lost 9 bases. The CDR3 loop is CASSDSGGLAGEQFF. DNA for the CDR3: TGTGCCAGCAGCGACTCAGGAGGGCTAGCGGGTGAGCAGTTCTTC.

This chain links TRBV6-5 with TRBJ1-1, with D possibly TRBD1 on 5 matching bases. Per germline, CDR1 MNHEY and CDR2 SVGAGI. This CDR3 has 13 amino acids. V lost 8 bases to trimming and J lost 1 base, with 11 bases between them. CDR3 sequence reads: CASGGLRNTEAFF. CDR3 in DNA: TGTGCCAGCGGGGGACTCCGGAACACTGAAGCTTTCTTT.

The chain is built from TRBV5-1 and TRBJ2-2; 12 positions match TRBD2. The germline CDR1 and CDR2 sequences are SGHRS and YFSETQ. With 4 bases clipped from V and 3 bases from J, the junction kept 4 bases outside the gene matches. The CDR3 covers 16 residues. The CDR3 nucleotides are TGCGCCAGCAGCGTCCTAGCGGGAGGGGACACCGGGGAGCTGTTTTTT. Amino acids: CASSVLAGGDTGELFF. Drawing the rest from reference TRBV5-1 and TRBJ2-2, the complete variable domain is KAGVTQTPRYLIKTRGQQVTLSCSPISGHRSVSWYQQTPGQGLQFLFEYFSETQRNKGNFPGRFSGRQFSNSRSEMNVSTLELGDSALYLCASSVLAGGDTGELFFGEGSRLTVL.

V is TRBV7-6 and J is TRBJ2-3; possible D gene TRBD1, 8 bases. Looked up from germline, CDR1 is SGHVS and CDR2 is FNYEAQ. V was cut by 5 bases and J by 1 base, with 13 bases left in between. CDR3 length equals 15 residues. The CDR3 bases are TGTGCCAGCAGCAGGGGGGGACAGGGCACAGATACGCAGTATTTT. Translation gives CASSRGGQGTDTQYF. The whole variable domain, filled in from reference TRBV7-6 and TRBJ2-3, reads GAGVSQSPRYKVTKRGQDVALRCDPISGHVSLYWYRQALGQGPEFLTYFNYEAQQDKSGLPNDRFSAERPEGSISTLTIQRTEQRDSAMYRCASSRGGQGTDTQYFGPGTRLTVL.

This rearrangement joins TRBV19 to TRBJ1-1, with D tentatively TRBD1 (5 bases). The CDR3 length is 15 residues. Trimming removed 0 bases at V and 5 bases at J, with 13 bases between. Germline assignment: CDR1 LNHDA and CDR2 SQIVND (reference sequence). The CDR3 DNA reads TGTGCCAGTAGTATAGATCTCGGGGGAGGGACTGAAGCTTTCTTT. Translated, it gives CASSIDLGGGTEAFF.

The V gene is TRBV10-1, the J gene TRBJ2-3; D is possibly TRBD1 (6 bases). Germline CDR1 WNHNN, CDR2 SYGVQD (reference sequence). The V gene lost 3 bases and the J gene lost 1 base, with 8 bases spanning the gap. The CDR3 covers 14 residues. DNA of the CDR3: TGCGCCAGCAGTGATAACAGGGGCACAGATACGCAGTATTTT. This translates into CASSDNRGTDTQYF.

For the CDR3, the DNA is TGTGCCAGCAGCTTAGGGACAGGGGTCTATGGCTACACCTTC. Its protein product is CASSLGTGVYGYTF. The V and J genes are TRBV7-9 and TRBJ1-2; TRBD1 matches 9 bases. Germline CDR1 is SEHNR and CDR2 is FQNEAQ (reference sequence). V lost 1 base, J lost 4 bases, and 1 base stayed unmatched. This CDR3 comprises 14 residues.

V usage is TRBV30 and J usage is TRBJ1-1; possible D gene TRBD1, 6 bases. Trimming left V 3 bases short and J 5 bases short, with 19 bases between. CDR1 is GTSNPN, CDR2 SVGIG, per germline (reference sequence). The CDR3 covers 15 residues. This chain's CDR3 is CAWSPQGPEKTEAFF. CDR3 DNA: TGTGCCTGGAGCCCCCAGGGGCCAGAGAAGACTGAAGCTTTCTTT.

The chain is built from TRBV6-4 and TRBJ2-7; 7 bases align to TRBD1. Germline values: CDR1 MRHNA, CDR2 SNTAGT. CDR3 length: 16 residues. J gave up 4 bases and V 6 bases, and 15 bases lay outside the gene matches. The CDR3 DNA reads TGTGCCAGCAGAGAACCCACCGGGACAGAACGATACGAGCAGTACTTC. This codes for CASREPTGTERYEQYF.

The rearrangement uses TRBV11-2 and TRBJ2-7; the match to TRBD2 covers 8 bases. The CDR3 runs to 18 residues. Germline V gene data show CDR1 as SGHAT and CDR2 as FQNNGV. V was clipped by 2 bases and J by 3 bases; unmatched bases: 15. The CDR3: CASSLTRPSGFPGYEQYF. CDR3 nucleotides: TGTGCCAGCAGCTTAACTCGGCCTAGCGGGTTCCCGGGCTACGAGCAGTACTTC.

The chain recombines TRBV28 with TRBJ1-3, with D perhaps matching TRBD1 (6 bases). Germline CDR1 and CDR2: MDHEN and SYDVKM. The CDR3 has 15 residues. The V end was cut by 6 bases, the J end by 1 base, with 13 bases between. The CDR3 protein is CASRPTGRSGNTIYF. The CDR3 DNA reads TGTGCCAGCAGACCGACAGGCCGTTCTGGAAACACCATATATTTT.